A selection of T cell receptor beta chains follows, all from one sample in a study of Graves' ophthalmopathy and Graves' hyperthyroidism. From the multiplex PCR reads, TCRdb called clonotypes with MiXCR, one entry per CDR3 protein. Of around 400,000 distinct CDR3 sequences in the sample, roughly 21% were seen once. Sequenced: peripheral blood. These receptors originate from a woman younger than 30 with stable Graves' hyperthyroidism. Each CDR3 is given with its conserved first and last residue. The D gene is left open where the match is weak. Not every row has a clone size; where given, it reads once, few, many or a size class.

- TRBJ1-1 TRBV9 many CASSDTTAASSAFF TGTGCCAGCAGCGACACGACAGCGGCGTCGTCCGCTTTCTTT
- TRBJ1-5 TRBV28 many CASSSEGPQPQHF TGTGCCAGCAGTTCCGAAGGCCCTCAGCCCCAGCATTTT
- TRBJ2-7 TRBV7-2 many CASSLVGRAKEQYF TGTGCCAGCAGCTTAGTGGGAAGGGCCAAAGAGCAGTACTTC
- TRBJ1-5 TRBV6-5 many CASSYLSGPQHF TGTGCCAGCAGTTATCTGAGTGGGCCCCAGCATTTT
TRBD1 TRBJ2-7 TRBV6-5 many CASSYRGQDPYEQYF TGTGCCAGCAGTTACCGCGGACAGGATCCCTACGAGCAGTACTTC
- TRBJ1-3 TRBV15 many CATSRGTSGNTIYF TGTGCCACCAGCCGCGGGACCTCTGGAAACACCATATATTTT
TRBD1 TRBJ1-5 TRBV28 once CASSYSSTGGHQPQHF TGTGCCAGCAGTTACTCATCGACAGGGGGGCATCAGCCCCAGCATTTT
TRBD2 TRBJ2-7 TRBV2 once CASSEGLAGLLYEQYF TGTGCCAGCAGTGAAGGGCTAGCGGGTCTTCTCTACGAGCAGTACTTC
TRBD1 TRBJ2-7 TRBV7-3 - CASCLRGTGGYEQYF TGTGCCAGCTGCTTAAGGGGGACAGGGGGCTACGAGCAGTACTTC
- TRBJ2-7 TRBV7-8 many CASSFNNARDGTYF TGTGCCAGCAGCTTTAATAACGCACGGGACGGGACCTACTTC
- TRBJ1-2 TRBV25-1 many CASSFGGRDGYTF TGTGCCAGCAGTTTCGGGGGCCGCGATGGCTACACCTTC
- TRBJ1-1 TRBV6-1 - CASSATFVEAFF TGTGCCAGCAGTGCTACCTTTGTTGAAGCTTTCTTT
- TRBJ2-5 TRBV6-1 - CASSEYGTLVEETQYF TGTGCCAGCAGTGAATATGGGACCCTGGTCGAAGAGACCCAGTACTTC
- TRBJ2-7 TRBV28 many CASSLYEQYF TGTGCCAGCAGTTTATACGAGCAGTACTTC
TRBD1 TRBJ2-5 TRBV6-5 many CASSYSTPGGETQYF TGTGCCAGCAGTTACTCGACCCCAGGGGGTGAGACCCAGTACTTC
- TRBJ1-2 TRBV25-1 few CASSEYGAANYGYTF TGTGCCAGCAGTGAATATGGGGCAGCTAACTATGGCTACACCTTC
TRBD1 TRBJ1-1 TRBV13 many CASSAGTVTEAFF TGTGCCAGCAGTGCCGGGACAGTCACTGAAGCTTTCTTT
TRBD1 TRBJ1-1 TRBV30 many CAWSGGTGEAFF TGTGCCTGGAGTGGGGGGACAGGGGAAGCTTTCTTT
- TRBJ2-4 TRBV27 many CASSLYIDGRLFLAKNIQYF TGTGCCAGCAGTTTATATATCGACGGTCGGTTATTCCTAGCCAAAAACATTCAGTACTTC
- TRBJ2-6 TRBV24-1 many CATSDFRGSPVLTF TGTGCCACCAGTGATTTTCGGGGATCACCCGTCCTGACTTTC
- TRBJ2-5 TRBV7-9 many CASSLAPRHWYQETQYF TGTGCCAGCAGCTTAGCTCCCAGACATTGGTACCAAGAGACCCAGTACTTC
- TRBJ1-3 TRBV7-3 many CASIKDSSGNTIYF TGTGCCAGCATCAAGGACAGCTCTGGAAACACCATATATTTT
- TRBJ2-7 TRBV6-1 few CASSSRVGGYEQYF TGTGCCAGCAGTAGCAGGGTCGGAGGCTACGAGCAGTACTTC
TRBD2 TRBJ2-7 TRBV18 - CASSTGTSGSRSYEQYF TGTGCCAGCTCAACCGGGACTAGCGGGAGCCGCTCCTACGAGCAGTACTTC
- TRBJ2-2 TRBV6-2/TRBV6-3 few CASRRTGELCF TGTGCCAGCCGTCGAACCGGGGAGCTGTGTTTT
TRBD1 TRBJ2-2 TRBV6-5 - CASSYSVRGTNTGELFF TGTGCCAGCAGTTACTCAGTCAGGGGGACGAACACCGGGGAGCTGTTTTTT
- TRBJ1-1 TRBV27 - CASSLSRRGTEAFF TGTGCCAGCAGTTTATCGCGGAGGGGCACTGAAGCTTTCTTT
- TRBJ1-2 TRBV2 once CASSVAMYGYTF TGTGCCAGCAGTGTAGCGATGTATGGTTACACCTTC
- TRBJ1-3 TRBV28 - CASRPQGSTGNTIYF TGTGCCAGCAGGCCACAGGGATCGACTGGAAACACCATATATTTT
TRBD1 TRBJ2-7 TRBV27 once CASSLLTGERPYEQYF TGTGCCAGCAGTTTACTTACAGGGGAAAGGCCCTACGAGCAGTACTTC
- TRBJ2-2 TRBV20-1 many CSARDGTTNTGELFF TGCAGTGCTAGAGATGGGACAACGAACACCGGGGAGCTGTTTTTT
- TRBJ1-1 TRBV3-1 few CASSQEGGRTEAFF TGTGCCAGCAGCCAAGAAGGGGGGAGAACTGAAGCTTTCTTT